These 5 T cell receptor beta chains share one sample of origin, sequenced in a study of T cells in Graves' hyperthyroidism and ophthalmopathy. Researchers took RNA transcripts and amplified the TCR beta CDR3 regions from them. RT-PCR in the first round (using the HTBI primer set) targeted the TCR CDR3. TCRdb used MiXCR to reprocess the multiplex PCR reads, holding one entry per CDR3 protein. Seen here are a few hundred thousand distinct CDR3 sequences, approximately 15% observed once, and the top ten hold roughly 6.6%. Specimen: blood. The receptor source for this set is a young woman with Graves' hyperthyroidism.

The sample holds many counts of this clonotype. This sequence joins TRBV4-1 and TRBJ2-3, with TRBD2 identical over 8 bases. CDR3 size: 18 residues. Germline values: CDR1 MGHRA, CDR2 YSYEKL. The J segment lost 0 bases and the V segment lost 1 base, leaving 9 bases of the junction unmatched. CDR3 sequence (DNA): TGCGCCAGCAGCCAAGGGCCCGTCACTAGCGGCAGCACAGATACGCAGTATTTT. Translated: CASSQGPVTSGSTDTQYF.

The chain links TRBV6-6 to TRBJ1-5; no firm D call. Germline V lookup: CDR1 MNHNY, CDR2 SVGAGI (reference sequence). V was shortened by 2 bases and J by 14 bases, with 10 bases between the two germline ends. The CDR3 contains 11 residues. The CDR3 DNA is TGTGCCAGCAGTTACAAGGATAGCGAGCATTTT. Amino acid sequence: CASSYKDSEHF.

Many counts were recorded for this clonotype. The genes are TRBV6-1 and TRBJ2-1; 13 nucleotides line up with TRBD2. Losses at the gene ends were 2 bases for V and 2 bases for J; bases not matched to a gene: 3. The CDR3 is 17 amino acids. Germline CDR1 reads MNHNS; CDR2 reads SASEGT. The CDR3 protein is CASSESGLAGTYNEQFF. Written as DNA, the CDR3 is TGTGCCAGCAGTGAATCGGGACTAGCGGGGACCTACAATGAGCAGTTCTTC.

This clonotype came up a few times. This chain connects TRBV24-1 to TRBJ2-1, with TRBD2 matching over 8 bases. The CDR3 has 16 residues. Trimming removed 5 bases from V and 10 bases from J; junction bases left unmatched: 15. Germline loops: CDR1 KGHDR, CDR2 SFDVKD. The chain's CDR3 is CATSARSGSGVGEQFF. In DNA, the CDR3 is TGTGCCACCAGTGCCAGAAGCGGGAGTGGGGTGGGGGAGCAGTTCTTC.

V is TRBV7-3 and J is TRBJ1-2; a possible D gene is TRBD1 (6 bases). This CDR3 is built from 15 residues. Germline-derived CDR1 and CDR2 are SGHTA and FQGTGA. Trimming stripped 5 bases from V and 8 bases from J, with 21 bases between. CDR3 nucleotide sequence: TGTGCCAGCAGCCCCGTGGGGGGGGCTTTAGACGGCTACACCTTC. Its translation: CASSPVGGALDGYTF.